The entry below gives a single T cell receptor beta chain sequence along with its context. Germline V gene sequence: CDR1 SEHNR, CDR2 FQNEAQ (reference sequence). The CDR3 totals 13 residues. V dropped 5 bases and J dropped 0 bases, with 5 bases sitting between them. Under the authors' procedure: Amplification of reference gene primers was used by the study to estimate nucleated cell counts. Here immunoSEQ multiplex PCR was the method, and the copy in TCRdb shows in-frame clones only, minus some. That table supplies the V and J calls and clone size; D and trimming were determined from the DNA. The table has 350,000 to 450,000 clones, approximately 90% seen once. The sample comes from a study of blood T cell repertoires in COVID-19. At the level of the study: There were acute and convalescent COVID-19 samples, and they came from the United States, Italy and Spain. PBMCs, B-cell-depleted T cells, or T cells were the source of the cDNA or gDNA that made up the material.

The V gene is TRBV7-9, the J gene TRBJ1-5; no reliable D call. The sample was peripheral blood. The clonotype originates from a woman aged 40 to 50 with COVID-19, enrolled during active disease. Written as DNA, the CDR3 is TGTGCCAGCAGCCCGTATAGCAATCAGCCCCAGCATTTT. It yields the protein CASSPYSNQPQHF.